The 17 T cell receptor beta chains presented below share a single source sample, sequenced in a study of Ad26.COV2.S vaccination and SARS-CoV-2 variants. Libraries were prepared by immunoSEQ multiplex PCR; TCRdb keeps only in-frame clonotypes and omits some of them. The sample shows about 480,000 clones, roughly 89% of them seen only once. This sample's treatment: around 19 received Ad26.COV2.S at low or high dose, single or two shots; 5 received placebo; per-sample allocation not given. Collection of the samples took place on day 63 after the first injection of vaccine or placebo. Sequenced material: peripheral blood, taken in a trial of Ad26.COV2.S vaccine versus placebo. These receptors were obtained from a person aged 18 to 65 who received the Ad26.COV2.S COVID-19 vaccine or a placebo.

The chain is built from TRBV5-6 and TRBJ2-2; TRBD2 aligns across 10 bases. Losses at the gene ends were 4 bases for V and 6 bases for J; bases not matched to a gene: 12. CDR3 length equals 17 residues. Per germline, CDR1 SGHDT and CDR2 YYEEEE. CDR3 coding DNA: TGTGCCAGCAGCCCTACTCCGGGACTAGCGCGCGCCGGGGAGCTGTTTTTT. Encoded protein: CASSPTPGLARAGELFF.

This chain joins TRBV5-1 and TRBJ1-2, with 9 positions matching TRBD1. V lost 0 bases and J lost 5; bases outside the gene matches: 5. Germline CDR1 and CDR2: SGHRS and YFSETQ. The CDR3 covers 15 residues. CDR3 nucleotides: TGCGCCAGCAGCTTGGGGGACAGGGCGAGTTATGGCTACACCTTC. Amino acids: CASSLGDRASYGYTF.

The J gene is TRBJ2-7, the V gene TRBV4-1; possible D gene TRBD1, 6 bases. The CDR3 has 15 residues. CDR1 is MGHRA, CDR2 YSYEKL, per germline. Trimming pared 5 bases from V and 4 bases from J, leaving 18 bases between. As DNA, the CDR3 is TGCGCCAGCAGCTTTGACGAGACAGGAAAATACGAGCAGTACTTC. Amino acids: CASSFDETGKYEQYF.

The V call is TRBV24-1, the J call TRBJ2-1; TRBD2 matches at 11 bases. The length of the CDR3 is 16 residues. V trimming: 3 bases; J trimming: 8 bases; junction bases outside the gene matches: 8. Germline V CDR1 and CDR2: KGHDR, SFDVKD. The CDR3 DNA reads as TGTGCCACCAGTGATGGGTCCCTAGCGGGAGGCCATGAGCAGTTCTTC. This translates into CATSDGSLAGGHEQFF.

This chain links TRBV15 with TRBJ1-6, with TRBD1 as a possible D gene (5 bases). This CDR3 contains 18 residues. Trimming cost V 0 bases and J 10 bases, with 22 bases left between them. Germline loops: CDR1 LNHNV, CDR2 YYDKDF (reference sequence). DNA of the CDR3: TGTGCCACCAGCAGAGATCAGGGCAGGGTGAGGGTCGGATCACCCCTCCACTTT. Amino acid sequence: CATSRDQGRVRVGSPLHF.

V usage is TRBV2 and J usage is TRBJ2-3; D remains unclear. Per the germline V gene, CDR1 is SNHLY and CDR2 is FYNNEI. This CDR3 has 13 amino acids. The ends were cut back, 5 bases at V and 2 bases at J, with 8 bases in the middle. The CDR3 sequence is CASSTTLTDTQYF. CDR3 nucleotide sequence: TGTGCCAGCAGTACCACTCTCACAGATACGCAGTATTTT.

The chain employs TRBV27 and TRBJ2-6; 7 bases map to TRBD1. Germline CDR1 and CDR2: MNHEY and SMNVEV (reference sequence). The length of the CDR3 is 20 residues. With V trimmed by 3 bases and J by 0 bases, 14 bases remained unmatched. Here the CDR3 reads CASSFNIRATGSSGANVLTF. The CDR3 DNA reads as TGTGCCAGCAGTTTTAACATCCGGGCGACAGGGAGCTCTGGGGCCAACGTCCTGACTTTC.

The chain couples TRBV11-2 to TRBJ2-5; TRBD2 matches 13 bases. The length of the CDR3 is 16 residues. The J segment lost 2 bases and the V segment lost 5 bases, leaving 5 bases of the junction unmatched. CDR1 SGHAT and CDR2 FQNNGV come from the germline V gene. Here the CDR3 reads CASSRGLAGKQETQYF. The DNA of the CDR3 is TGTGCCAGCAGCCGGGGACTAGCGGGGAAACAAGAGACCCAGTACTTC.

This sequence joins TRBV28 and TRBJ2-1; 9 positions match TRBD1. The V gene's germline CDR1 is MDHEN and CDR2 SYDVKM. V shed 8 bases, J shed 9 bases, and the junction held 8 bases outside the gene matches. The CDR3 has 13 amino acids. The CDR3 region is CASGRDRVTEQFF. The CDR3 nucleotides are TGTGCCAGCGGGCGGGACAGGGTAACTGAGCAGTTCTTC.

In its sample, this clone was seen many times. V usage is TRBV6-5 and J usage is TRBJ1-1, with D hard to call. This CDR3 has 12 amino acids. Trimming took 6 bases from V and 6 from J, leaving 11 bases between them. Germline CDR1 MNHEY, CDR2 SVGAGI. The CDR3: CASRRTVSEAFF. In nucleotides, the CDR3 is TGTGCCAGCAGGAGGACTGTATCTGAAGCTTTCTTT.

This sequence joins TRBV5-4 and TRBJ2-7; D is possibly TRBD2 (6 bases). Deletions cut 4 bases from V and 2 bases from J, with 19 bases between. Germline V gene sequence: CDR1 SGHNT, CDR2 YYREEE (reference sequence). CDR3 length: 16 residues. In DNA form, the CDR3 reads TGTGCCAGCAGCAACCCTAAGCGGGCCGCGCCCTACGAGCAGTACTTC. It codes for CASSNPKRAAPYEQYF.

CDR3 coding DNA: TGTGCCAGCAGTGCAGGGGCGGTTGGCTACACCTTC. Translation: CASSAGAVGYTF. The chain combines TRBV25-1 with TRBJ1-2; possibly TRBD1 for D (6 bases). Germline lookup yields CDR1 MGHDK and CDR2 SYGVNS. This CDR3 has 12 residues. Trimming stripped 4 bases from V and 7 bases from J, with 10 bases between.

This clone was observed a few times. J is TRBJ2-1 and V is TRBV5-1, with TRBD1 matching 10 bases. Germline V gene sequence: CDR1 SGHRS, CDR2 YFSETQ. The CDR3 is 16 amino acids. Unmatched junction bases numbered 5, after V lost 4 bases and J lost 1 base. CDR3 bases: TGCGCCAGCAGCCAAGGACAGGGGGGTTCCTACAATGAGCAGTTCTTC. Protein product: CASSQGQGGSYNEQFF.

In nucleotides, the CDR3 is TGTGCCAGCAGCCAACCGGGACAGGGTTCCAATGAGCAGTTCTTC. Amino acid sequence: CASSQPGQGSNEQFF. V is TRBV7-2 and J is TRBJ2-1, with 9 bases that match TRBD1. The trim removed 5 bases at V and 6 bases at J, leaving 8 bases unmatched. The CDR3 totals 15 residues. Germline values: CDR1 SGHTA, CDR2 FQGNSA.

This clone was seen a few times. This sequence joins TRBV5-4 and TRBJ2-3; tentatively, D is TRBD2 (6 bases). The CDR3 has 13 residues. Germline V CDR1 and CDR2: SGHNT, YYREEE (reference sequence). V gave up 7 bases and J gave up 0 bases, with 9 bases separating them. CDR3 bases: TGTGCCAGCGAGGAGGGGAGCACAGATACGCAGTATTTT. Translating it yields CASEEGSTDTQYF.

The chain links TRBV5-6 to TRBJ1-2; TRBD1 aligns across 7 bases. After removal of 2 bases from V and 0 bases from J, the junction contained 1 base not matched to a gene. This CDR3 spans 14 amino acids. The germline CDR1 and CDR2 sequences are SGHDT and YYEEEE. The CDR3 DNA follows: TGTGCCAGCAGCTTACAGGGGACTAACTATGGCTACACCTTC. Its protein is CASSLQGTNYGYTF.

With respect to this clone: Other DNA variants within this sample encode the same CDR3. The chain uses TRBV30 and TRBJ1-5, with D uncertain. Trimming left V 0 bases short and J 0 bases short, with 6 bases between. Germline V gene sequence: CDR1 GTSNPN, CDR2 SVGIG (reference sequence). The CDR3 has 14 amino acids. The CDR3 protein is CAWSVSDSNQPQHF. The CDR3 DNA sequence: TGTGCCTGGAGTGTATCAGATAGCAATCAGCCCCAGCATTTT.